The present T cell receptor (beta chain) was sequenced within a study of cytomegalovirus exposure and HLA in healthy donors. About the study: One earlier analysis, a look at 200 million or so T cells, found about 100 million unique TCR beta sequences. The study, taken as a whole, reports: In a later analysis, compared with equally common non-associated chains, HLA-associated beta chains were more expanded. Presence/absence analyses took donor sequencing depth as roughly uniform.

Primers: 60 Vbeta forward and 13 Jbeta reverse. Some clones are missing from TCRdb's copy, which holds only in-frame ones; the method was immunoSEQ multiplex PCR. Of about 160,000 clones detected, less than 90% appear once; the ten largest clones hold roughly 2.1%. As to this clone: No antigen is known for it.

The sample taken for sequencing was PBMCs. This receptor was taken from a man younger than 35 in good health and CMV-seronegative.

The CDR3, as DNA: TGTGCCAGCAGCTTACCCGCCGGCAGGGGAGAGACCCAGTACTTC. Its protein product is CASSLPAGRGETQYF. The rearrangement links TRBV11-2 to TRBJ2-5, with D possibly being TRBD1 (6 bases). V gave up 2 bases and J gave up 4 bases, with 14 bases separating them. This CDR3 is built from 15 residues. The germline gives CDR1 SGHAT, CDR2 FQNNGV.